A single TCR beta chain is shown here with its context. Per the original data handling: Amplification with reference gene primers provided the estimates of nucleated cell counts. The assay was immunoSEQ multiplex PCR, and TCRdb's table has in-frame clones only and misses some. D and trimming were read from the DNA, whereas the V and J calls and clone size are those reported in that table. The repertoire holds 150,000 to 200,000 clones, with 86% as singletons. This entry is derived from a study of blood T cell repertoires in COVID-19. Study as a whole: COVID-19 samples, acute and convalescent, were from the United States, Italy and Spain. Nucleic acid was either cDNA or gDNA, and it came from T cells, B-cell-depleted T cells, or PBMCs.

This TCR was recovered from a young man with acute or convalescent COVID-19. The specimen sequenced was peripheral blood.

Written as DNA, the CDR3 is TGTGCCAGCAGCCCCGCGGGCTATGGCTACACCTTC. The encoded protein is CASSPAGYGYTF. This chain joins TRBV3-1 (or the pseudogene TRBV3-2) and TRBJ1-2, with D unclear. Germline V CDR1 and CDR2: LGHDT, YNNKEL (reference sequence). CDR3 length equals 12 residues. V lost 4 bases to trimming and J lost 4 bases, with 7 bases between them.